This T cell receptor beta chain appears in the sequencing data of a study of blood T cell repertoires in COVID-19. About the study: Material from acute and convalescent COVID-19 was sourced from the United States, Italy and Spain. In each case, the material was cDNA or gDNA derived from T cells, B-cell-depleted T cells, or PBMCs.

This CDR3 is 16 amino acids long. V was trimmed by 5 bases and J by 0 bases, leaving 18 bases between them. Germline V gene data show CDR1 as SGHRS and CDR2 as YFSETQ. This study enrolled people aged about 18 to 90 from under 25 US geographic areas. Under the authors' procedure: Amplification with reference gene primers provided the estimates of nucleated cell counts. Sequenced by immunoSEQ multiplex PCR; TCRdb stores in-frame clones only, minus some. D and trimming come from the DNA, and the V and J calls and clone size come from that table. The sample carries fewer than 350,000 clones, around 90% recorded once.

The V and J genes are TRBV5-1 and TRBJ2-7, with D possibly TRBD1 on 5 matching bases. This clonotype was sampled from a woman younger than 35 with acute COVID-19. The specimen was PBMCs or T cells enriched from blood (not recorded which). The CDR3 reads CASSRQGGSSSYEQYF. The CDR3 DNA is TGCGCCAGCAGTCGGCAGGGCGGATCTAGCTCCTACGAGCAGTACTTC.